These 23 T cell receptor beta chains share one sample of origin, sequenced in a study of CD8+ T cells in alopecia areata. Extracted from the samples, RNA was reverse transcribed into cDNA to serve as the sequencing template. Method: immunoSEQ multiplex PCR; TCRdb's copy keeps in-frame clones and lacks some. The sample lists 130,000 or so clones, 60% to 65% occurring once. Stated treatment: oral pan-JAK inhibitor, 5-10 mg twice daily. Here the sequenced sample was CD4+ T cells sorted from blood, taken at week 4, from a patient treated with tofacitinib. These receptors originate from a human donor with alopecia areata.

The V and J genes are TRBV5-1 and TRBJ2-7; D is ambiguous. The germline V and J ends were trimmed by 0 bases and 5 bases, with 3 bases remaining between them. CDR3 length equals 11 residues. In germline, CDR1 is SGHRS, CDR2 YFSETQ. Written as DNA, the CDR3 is TGCGCCAGCAGCTTGGCAGACGAGCAGTACTTC. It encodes CASSLADEQYF.

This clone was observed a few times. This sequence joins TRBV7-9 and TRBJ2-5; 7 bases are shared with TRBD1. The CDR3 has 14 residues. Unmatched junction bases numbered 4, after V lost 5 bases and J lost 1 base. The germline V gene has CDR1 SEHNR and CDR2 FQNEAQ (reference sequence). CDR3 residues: CASSIGTAQETQYF. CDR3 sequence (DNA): TGTGCCAGCAGCATCGGGACAGCCCAAGAGACCCAGTACTTC.

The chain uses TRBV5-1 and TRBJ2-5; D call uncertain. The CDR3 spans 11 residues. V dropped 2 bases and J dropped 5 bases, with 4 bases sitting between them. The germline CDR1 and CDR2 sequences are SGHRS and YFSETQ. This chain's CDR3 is CASSFGETQYF. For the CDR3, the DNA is TGCGCCAGCAGCTTCGGGGAGACCCAGTACTTC.

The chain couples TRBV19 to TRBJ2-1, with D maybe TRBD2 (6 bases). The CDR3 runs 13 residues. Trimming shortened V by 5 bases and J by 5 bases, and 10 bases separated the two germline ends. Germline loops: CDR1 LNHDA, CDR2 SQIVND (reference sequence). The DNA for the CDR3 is TGTGCCAGTAGTTCGTGGAGGGACAATGAGCAGTTCTTC. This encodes CASSSWRDNEQFF. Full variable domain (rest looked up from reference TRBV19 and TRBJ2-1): DGGITQSPKYLFRKEGQNVTLSCEQNLNHDAMYWYRQDPGQGLRLIYYSQIVNDFQKGDIAEGYSVSREKKESFPLTVTSAQKNPTAFYLCASSSWRDNEQFFGPGTRLTVL.

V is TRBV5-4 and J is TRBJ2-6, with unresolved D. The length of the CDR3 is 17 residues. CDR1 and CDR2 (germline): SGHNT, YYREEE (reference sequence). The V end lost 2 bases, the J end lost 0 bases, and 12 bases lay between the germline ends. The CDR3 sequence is CASSFGGISSGANVLTF. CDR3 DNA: TGTGCCAGCAGCTTTGGTGGAATCAGCTCTGGGGCCAACGTCCTGACTTTC.

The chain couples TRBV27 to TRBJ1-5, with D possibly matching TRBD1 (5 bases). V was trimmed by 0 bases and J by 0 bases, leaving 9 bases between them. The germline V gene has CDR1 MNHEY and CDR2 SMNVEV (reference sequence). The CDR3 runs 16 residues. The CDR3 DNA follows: TGTGCCAGCAGTTTATCGGGAGGGGCTAGCAATCAGCCCCAGCATTTT. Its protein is CASSLSGGASNQPQHF.

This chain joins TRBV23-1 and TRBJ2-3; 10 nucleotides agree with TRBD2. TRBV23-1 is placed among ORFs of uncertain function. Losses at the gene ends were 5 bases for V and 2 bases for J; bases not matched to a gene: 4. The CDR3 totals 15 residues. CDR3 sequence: CASSSGRALTDTQYF. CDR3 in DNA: TGCGCCAGCAGTAGCGGGAGGGCTCTCACAGATACGCAGTATTTT.

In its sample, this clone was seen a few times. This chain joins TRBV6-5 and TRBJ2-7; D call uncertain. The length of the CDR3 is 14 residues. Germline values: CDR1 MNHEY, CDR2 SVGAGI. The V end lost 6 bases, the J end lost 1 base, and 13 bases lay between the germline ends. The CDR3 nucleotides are TGTGCCAGCAGACCCCGTGGCCAGTCCTACGAGCAGTACTTC. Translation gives CASRPRGQSYEQYF.

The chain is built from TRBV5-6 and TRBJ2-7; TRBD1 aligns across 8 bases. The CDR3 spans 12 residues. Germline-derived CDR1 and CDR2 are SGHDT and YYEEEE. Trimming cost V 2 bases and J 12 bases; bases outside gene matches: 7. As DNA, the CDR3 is TGTGCCAGCAGCTTCTCACAGGGGGTCACGTACTTC. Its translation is CASSFSQGVTYF.

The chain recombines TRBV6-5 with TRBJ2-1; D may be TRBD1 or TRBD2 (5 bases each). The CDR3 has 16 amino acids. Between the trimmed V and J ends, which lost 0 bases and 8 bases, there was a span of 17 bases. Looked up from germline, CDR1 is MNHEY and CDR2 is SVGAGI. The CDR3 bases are TGTGCCAGCAGTTACTCGAGGGGCAGTCGGCGGGATGAGCAGTTCTTC. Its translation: CASSYSRGSRRDEQFF.

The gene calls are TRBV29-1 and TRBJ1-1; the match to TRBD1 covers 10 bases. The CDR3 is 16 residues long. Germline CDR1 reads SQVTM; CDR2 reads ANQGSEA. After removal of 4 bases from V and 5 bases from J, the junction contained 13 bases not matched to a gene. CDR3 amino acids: CSVGSPRQGAKTEAFF. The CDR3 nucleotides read TGCAGCGTTGGTTCCCCGAGACAGGGGGCCAAGACTGAAGCTTTCTTT.

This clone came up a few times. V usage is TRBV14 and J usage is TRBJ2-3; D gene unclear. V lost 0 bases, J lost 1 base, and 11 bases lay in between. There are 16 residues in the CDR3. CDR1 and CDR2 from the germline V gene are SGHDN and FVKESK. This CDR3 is CASSQDLGSGTDTQYF. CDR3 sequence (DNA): TGTGCCAGCAGCCAAGATCTGGGAAGCGGCACAGATACGCAGTATTTT.

The CDR3 DNA follows: TGCGCCAGCAGCTTGGTAGCGGGAGGACCAGGTGAGCAGTTCTTC. It is translated as CASSLVAGGPGEQFF. V is TRBV5-1 and J is TRBJ2-1; 10 bases align to TRBD2. The length of the CDR3 is 15 residues. Germline CDR1 SGHRS, CDR2 YFSETQ. V shed 0 bases and J 9 bases; nucleotides not matched to a gene: 6.

The CDR3 nucleotides are TGTGCCAGTAGTACTTCTAGCGGGGGGGCCGGGGAGCTGTTTTTT. Encoded protein: CASSTSSGGAGELFF. The gene calls are TRBV19 and TRBJ2-2, with 12 nucleotides matching TRBD2. The trim removed 4 bases at V and 6 bases at J, leaving 3 bases unmatched. In germline, CDR1 is LNHDA, CDR2 SQIVND (reference sequence). The CDR3 covers 15 residues.

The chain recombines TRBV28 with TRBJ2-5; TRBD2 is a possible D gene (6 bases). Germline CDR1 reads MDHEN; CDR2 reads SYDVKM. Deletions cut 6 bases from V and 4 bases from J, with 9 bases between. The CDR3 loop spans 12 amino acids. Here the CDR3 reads CASRLAPETQYF. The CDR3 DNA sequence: TGTGCCAGCAGACTAGCCCCAGAGACCCAGTACTTC.

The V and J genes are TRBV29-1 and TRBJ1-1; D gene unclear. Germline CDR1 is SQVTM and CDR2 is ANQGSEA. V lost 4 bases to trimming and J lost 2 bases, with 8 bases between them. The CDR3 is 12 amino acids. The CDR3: CSVVQVNTEAFF. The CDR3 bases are TGCAGCGTTGTCCAGGTAAACACTGAAGCTTTCTTT.

DNA of the CDR3: TGTGCCAGCAGCGTAGGGGGGGCCTATGGCTACACCTTC. This sequence encodes CASSVGGAYGYTF. The chain recombines TRBV9 with TRBJ1-2, with D possibly matching TRBD1 (6 bases). The CDR3 covers 13 residues. The V gene lost 0 bases and the J gene lost 4 bases, with 7 bases spanning the gap. Germline V gene sequence: CDR1 SGDLS, CDR2 YYNGEE. Filled out from reference TRBV9 and TRBJ1-2, the complete variable domain reads DSGVTQTPKHLITATGQRVTLRCSPRSGDLSVYWYQQSLDQGLQFLIQYYNGEERAKGNILERFSAQQFPDLHSELNLSSLELGDSALYFCASSVGGAYGYTFGSGTRLTVV.

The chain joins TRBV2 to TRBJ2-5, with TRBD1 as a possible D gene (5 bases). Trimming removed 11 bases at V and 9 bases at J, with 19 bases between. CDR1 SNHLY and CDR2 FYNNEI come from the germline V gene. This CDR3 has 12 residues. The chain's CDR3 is CASRQAPRAQYF. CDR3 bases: TGTGCCTCACGGCAGGCTCCCAGGGCCCAGTACTTC.

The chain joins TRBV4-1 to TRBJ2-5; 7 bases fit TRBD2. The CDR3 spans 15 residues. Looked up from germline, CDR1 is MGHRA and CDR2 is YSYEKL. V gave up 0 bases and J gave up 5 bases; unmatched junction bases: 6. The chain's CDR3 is CASSQDVRRGETQYF. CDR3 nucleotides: TGCGCCAGCAGCCAAGATGTCAGGCGGGGGGAGACCCAGTACTTC.

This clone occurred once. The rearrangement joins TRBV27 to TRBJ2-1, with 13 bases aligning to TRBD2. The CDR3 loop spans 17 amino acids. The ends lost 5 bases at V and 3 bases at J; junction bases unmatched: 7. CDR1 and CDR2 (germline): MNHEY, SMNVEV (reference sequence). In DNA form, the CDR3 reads TGTGCCAGCAGTACGACTAGCGGGAGGTACAACTACAATGAGCAGTTCTTC. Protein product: CASSTTSGRYNYNEQFF.

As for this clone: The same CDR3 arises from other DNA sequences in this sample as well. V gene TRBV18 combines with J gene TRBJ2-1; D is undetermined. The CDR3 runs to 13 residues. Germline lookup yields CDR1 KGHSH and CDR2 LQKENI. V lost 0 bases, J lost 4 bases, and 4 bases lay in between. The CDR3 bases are TGTGCCAGCTCACCACCCTCATACAATGAGCAGTTCTTC. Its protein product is CASSPPSYNEQFF. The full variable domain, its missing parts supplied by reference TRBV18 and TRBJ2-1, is NAGVMQNPRHLVRRRGQEARLRCSPMKGHSHVYWYRQLPEEGLKFMVYLQKENIIDESGMPKERFSAEFPKEGPSILRIQQVVRGDSAAYFCASSPPSYNEQFFGPGTRLTVL.

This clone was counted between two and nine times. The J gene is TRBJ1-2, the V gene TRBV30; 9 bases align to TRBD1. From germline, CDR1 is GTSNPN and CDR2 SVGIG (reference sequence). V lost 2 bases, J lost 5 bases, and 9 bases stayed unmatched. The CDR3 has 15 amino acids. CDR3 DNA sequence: TGTGCCTGGAGTAATGGGGGACAGGGCGGTTATGGCTACACCTTC. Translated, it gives CAWSNGGQGGYGYTF.

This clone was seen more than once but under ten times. The CDR3 spells CSARWGIEQYF. In DNA, the CDR3 is TGCAGTGCTAGATGGGGGATCGAGCAGTACTTC. The chain uses TRBV20-1 and TRBJ2-7; D might be TRBD1 or TRBD2, each matching 5 bases. The CDR3 length is 11 residues. V lost 2 bases, J lost 6 bases, and 8 bases lay in between. Germline V gene data show CDR1 as DFQATT and CDR2 as SNEGSKA (reference sequence).